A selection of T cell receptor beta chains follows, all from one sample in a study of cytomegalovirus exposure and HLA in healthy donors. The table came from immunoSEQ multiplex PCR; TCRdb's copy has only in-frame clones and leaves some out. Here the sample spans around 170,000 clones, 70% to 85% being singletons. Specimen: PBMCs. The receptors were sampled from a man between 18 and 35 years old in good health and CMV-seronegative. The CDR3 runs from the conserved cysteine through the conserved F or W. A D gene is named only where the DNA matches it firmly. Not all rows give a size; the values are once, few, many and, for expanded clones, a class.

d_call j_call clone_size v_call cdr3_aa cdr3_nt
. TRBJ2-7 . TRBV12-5 CASGFGQPYEQYF TGTGCTAGTGGTTTCGGACAGCCCTACGAGCAGTACTTC
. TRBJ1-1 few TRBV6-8 CASSEQGNTEAFF TGTGCCAGCAGTGAACAGGGAAACACTGAAGCTTTCTTT
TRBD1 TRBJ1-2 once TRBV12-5 CASGPTMGTGLYGYTF TGTGCTAGTGGCCCTACTATGGGGACAGGCCTCTATGGCTACACCTTC
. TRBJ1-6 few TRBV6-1 CASSARSYNSPLHF TGTGCCAGCAGTGCCCGGTCCTATAATTCACCCCTCCACTTT
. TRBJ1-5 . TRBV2 CASKPTNQPQHF TGTGCCAGCAAACCGACAAATCAGCCCCAGCATTTT
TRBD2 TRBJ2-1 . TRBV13 CASSLWLAGGPNEQFF TGTGCCAGCAGCTTATGGCTAGCGGGAGGGCCCAATGAGCAGTTCTTC
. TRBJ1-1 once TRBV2 CASSVGMNTEAFF TGTGCCAGCAGTGTGGGCATGAACACTGAAGCTTTCTTT
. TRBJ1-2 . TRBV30 CAWSGVGGRGQHYGYTF TGTGCCTGGAGTGGGGTGGGCGGACGCGGACAACACTATGGCTACACCTTC
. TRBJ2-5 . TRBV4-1 CASSLSIQETQYF TGCGCCAGCAGCCTCAGTATCCAAGAGACCCAGTACTTC
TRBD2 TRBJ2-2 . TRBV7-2 CASSLVVPSGRGTGELFF TGTGCCAGCAGCTTAGTAGTACCTAGCGGGAGGGGCACCGGGGAGCTGTTTTTT
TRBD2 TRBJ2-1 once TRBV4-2 CASSPGTSGSGQFF TGTGCCAGCAGCCCCGGGACTAGCGGGAGCGGACAGTTCTTC
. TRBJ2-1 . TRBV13 CASSPLGTASYNEQFF TGTGCCAGCAGCCCACTCGGTACAGCCTCCTACAATGAGCAGTTCTTC
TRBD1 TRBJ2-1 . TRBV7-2 CASSSDRATYNEQFF TGTGCCAGCAGCTCGGACAGGGCTACCTACAATGAGCAGTTCTTC
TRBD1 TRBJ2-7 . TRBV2 CASRSDRGGISAYEQYF TGTGCCAGCAGATCCGACAGGGGGGGCATCAGCGCCTACGAGCAGTACTTC
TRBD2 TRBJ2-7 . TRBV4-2 CASSPGTSGYEQYF TGTGCCAGCAGCCCAGGGACTAGCGGATACGAGCAGTACTTC
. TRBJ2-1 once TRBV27 CASSLRLHNEQFF TGTGCCAGCAGTCTACGACTCCACAATGAGCAGTTCTTC
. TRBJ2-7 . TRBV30 CAWITGKPYEQYF TGTGCCTGGATTACAGGGAAGCCCTACGAGCAGTACTTC